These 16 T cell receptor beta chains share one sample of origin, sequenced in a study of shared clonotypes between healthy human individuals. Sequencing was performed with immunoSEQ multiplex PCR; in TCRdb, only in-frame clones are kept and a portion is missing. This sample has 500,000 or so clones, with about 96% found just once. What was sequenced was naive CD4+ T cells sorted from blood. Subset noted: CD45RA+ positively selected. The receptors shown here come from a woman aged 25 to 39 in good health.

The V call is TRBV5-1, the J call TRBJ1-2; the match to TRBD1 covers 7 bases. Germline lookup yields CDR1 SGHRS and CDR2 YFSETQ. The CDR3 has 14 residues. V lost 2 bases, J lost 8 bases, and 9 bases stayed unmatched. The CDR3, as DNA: TGCGCCAGCAGCTTCGGCGAGGGGGCCGGAGGCTACACCTTC. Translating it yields CASSFGEGAGGYTF.

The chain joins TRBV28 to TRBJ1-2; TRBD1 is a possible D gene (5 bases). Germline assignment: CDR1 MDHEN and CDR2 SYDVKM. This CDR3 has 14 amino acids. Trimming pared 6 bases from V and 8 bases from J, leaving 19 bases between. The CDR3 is CASRTHGARRGYTF. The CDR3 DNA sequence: TGTGCCAGCAGAACCCATGGGGCTCGTCGGGGCTACACCTTC.

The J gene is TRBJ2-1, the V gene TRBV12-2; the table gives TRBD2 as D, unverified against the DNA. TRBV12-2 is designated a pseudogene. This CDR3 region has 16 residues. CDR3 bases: TGTGCAAGTCGCTTAGGAAGGCTAGCGGGACACAATGAGCAGTTCTTC. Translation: CASRLGRLAGHNEQFF.

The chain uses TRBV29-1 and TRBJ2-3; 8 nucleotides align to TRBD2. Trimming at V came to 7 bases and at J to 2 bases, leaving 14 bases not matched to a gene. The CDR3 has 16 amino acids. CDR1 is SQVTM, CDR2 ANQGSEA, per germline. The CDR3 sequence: CSAGNPGLVHTDTQYF. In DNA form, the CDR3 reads TGCAGCGCCGGAAATCCGGGACTAGTTCACACAGATACGCAGTATTTT.

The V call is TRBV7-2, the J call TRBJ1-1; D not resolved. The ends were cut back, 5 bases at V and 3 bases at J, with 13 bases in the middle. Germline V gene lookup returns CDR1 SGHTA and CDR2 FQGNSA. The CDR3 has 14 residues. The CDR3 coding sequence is TGTGCCAGCAGCGTCGGAGGGTACGACACTGAAGCTTTCTTT. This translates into CASSVGGYDTEAFF.

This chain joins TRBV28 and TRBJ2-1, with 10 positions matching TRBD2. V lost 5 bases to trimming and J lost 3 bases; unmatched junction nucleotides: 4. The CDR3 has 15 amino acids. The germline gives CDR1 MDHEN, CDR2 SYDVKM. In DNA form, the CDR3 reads TGTGCCAGCAGTCAACGGACTAGCGGCTACAATGAGCAGTTCTTC. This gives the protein CASSQRTSGYNEQFF.

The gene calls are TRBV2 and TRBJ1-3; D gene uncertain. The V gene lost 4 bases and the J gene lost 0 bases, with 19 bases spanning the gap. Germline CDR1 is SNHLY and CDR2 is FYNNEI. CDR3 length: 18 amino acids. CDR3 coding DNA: TGTGCCAGCAGTGTTTCGGACCGTGGGGAGATCTCTGGAAACACCATATATTTT. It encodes CASSVSDRGEISGNTIYF.

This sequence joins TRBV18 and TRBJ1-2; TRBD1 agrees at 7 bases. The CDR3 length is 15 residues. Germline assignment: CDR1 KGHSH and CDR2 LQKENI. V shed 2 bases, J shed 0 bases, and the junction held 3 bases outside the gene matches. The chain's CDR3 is CASSPGQDSNYGYTF. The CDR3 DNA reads TGTGCCAGCTCACCAGGACAGGACTCTAACTATGGCTACACCTTC.

The CDR3 DNA sequence: TGTGCCAGCAGTTTTGCTCTGGGGACTCGGGAGCAGTACTTC. Its protein product is CASSFALGTREQYF. The rearrangement links TRBV28 to TRBJ2-7, with TRBD2 as a possible D gene (6 bases). This CDR3 contains 14 residues. The ends were cut back, 3 bases at V and 7 bases at J, with 16 bases in the middle. The germline CDR1 and CDR2 sequences are MDHEN and SYDVKM.

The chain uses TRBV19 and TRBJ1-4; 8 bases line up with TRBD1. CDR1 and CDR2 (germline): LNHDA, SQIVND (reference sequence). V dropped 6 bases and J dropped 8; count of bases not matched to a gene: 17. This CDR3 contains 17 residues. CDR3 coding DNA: TGTGCCAGTAGCGGTCGAAACGCAGGGGGCGCGCGGGAAAAACTGTTTTTT. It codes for CASSGRNAGGAREKLFF.

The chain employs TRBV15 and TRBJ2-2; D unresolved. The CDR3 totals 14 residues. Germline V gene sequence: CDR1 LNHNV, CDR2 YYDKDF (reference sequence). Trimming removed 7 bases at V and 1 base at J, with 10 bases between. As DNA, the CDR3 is TGTGCCACCACCGCCGGCCGGAACACCGGGGAGCTGTTTTTT. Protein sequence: CATTAGRNTGELFF.

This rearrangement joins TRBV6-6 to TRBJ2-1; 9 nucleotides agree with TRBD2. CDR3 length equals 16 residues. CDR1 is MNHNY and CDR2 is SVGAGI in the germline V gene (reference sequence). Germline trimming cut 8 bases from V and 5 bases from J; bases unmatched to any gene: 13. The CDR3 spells CASDIGRGRGDNEQFF. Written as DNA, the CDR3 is TGTGCCAGCGATATTGGGCGCGGGAGGGGGGACAATGAGCAGTTCTTC.

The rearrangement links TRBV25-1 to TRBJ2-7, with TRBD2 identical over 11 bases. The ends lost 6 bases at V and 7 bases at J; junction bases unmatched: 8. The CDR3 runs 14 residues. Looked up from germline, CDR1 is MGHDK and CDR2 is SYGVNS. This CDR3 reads CASRTSGEAGEQYF. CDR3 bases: TGTGCCAGCAGGACTAGCGGGGAGGCGGGGGAGCAGTACTTC.

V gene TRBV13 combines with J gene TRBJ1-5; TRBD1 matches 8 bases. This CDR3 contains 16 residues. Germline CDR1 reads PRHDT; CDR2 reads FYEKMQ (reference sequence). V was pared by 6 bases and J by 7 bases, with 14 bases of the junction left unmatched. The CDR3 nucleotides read TGTGCCAGCAGTCGATCAGGGGGCATGCCGAACCAGCCCCAGCATTTT. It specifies CASSRSGGMPNQPQHF.

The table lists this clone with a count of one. CDR3 sequence (DNA): TGCGCCAGCAGCCAAGATTGGGTGAGGCAGTTCTTC. This codes for CASSQDWVRQFF. This chain joins TRBV4-1 and TRBJ2-1, with unresolved D. Germline CDR1 and CDR2: MGHRA and YSYEKL. Deletions cut 0 bases from V and 12 bases from J, with 9 bases between. This CDR3 has 12 amino acids.

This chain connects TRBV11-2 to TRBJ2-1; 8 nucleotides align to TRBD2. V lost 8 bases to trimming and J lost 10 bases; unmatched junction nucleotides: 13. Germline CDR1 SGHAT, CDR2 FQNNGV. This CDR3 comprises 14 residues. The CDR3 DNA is TGTGCCAGCCGCGGGACTAGGGATTTTAAGGAGCAGTTCTTC. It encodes CASRGTRDFKEQFF.